The 11 T cell receptor beta chains below come from one sample, sequenced in a study of human T cells and chemical hapten exposure (dated by TCRdb to 2020 to 2022). The receptor library was made with RACE. TCRdb lists the instrument as NextSeq 500. TCRdb itself trimmed the public reads at Q25 with fastp, ran MiXCR and retained productive beta chains. Every entry covers one CDR3 protein and lists the most common genes and DNA from its rows. The sample records about 160,000 distinct CDR3 sequences, 28% of which are singletons. The top ten clonotypes cover approximately 2.1% of the sample. The time point label here, explained by the study, means: patch test 3, about 24 weeks after DPC sensitization. The label giving this sample's treatment or condition can be read as: therapeutic diphenylcyclopropenone sensitization with weekly scalp DPC. The specimen was whole blood, collected in connection with sensitization to the hapten diphenylcyclopropenone (DPC). The receptors shown here come from a woman aged 18-29 years with alopecia areata. Some clones in this sample may be carry-over from other donors' samples.

The chain recombines TRBV20-1 with TRBJ2-3, with 7 bases that match TRBD1. Germline loops: CDR1 DFQATT, CDR2 SNEGSKA (reference sequence). The junction had 8 bases not matched to a gene; V was cut back by 5 bases and J by 3 bases. The CDR3 totals 14 residues. CDR3 in amino acids: CSALTGFSTDTQYF. CDR3 nucleotides: TGCAGTGCTTTGACAGGGTTTAGTACAGATACGCAGTATTTT.

The CDR3 sequence: CSARDRRSWGRDGYTF. The CDR3 nucleotides are TGCAGTGCTAGAGATCGGAGATCGTGGGGGCGAGATGGCTACACCTTC. This sequence joins TRBV20-1 and TRBJ1-2; tentative D call: TRBD1 (6 bases). V lost 0 bases, J lost 6 bases, and 20 bases lay in between. This CDR3 region has 16 residues. CDR1 is DFQATT, CDR2 SNEGSKA, per germline (reference sequence).

V usage is TRBV5-1 and J usage is TRBJ2-7; TRBD1 might be the D (5 bases). CDR1 is SGHRS, CDR2 YFSETQ, per germline. There are 15 residues in the CDR3. Trimming pared 5 bases from V and 2 bases from J, leaving 17 bases between. The CDR3 bases are TGCGCCAGCAGTCAGGCCGTAGGGGTAGCCTACGAGCAGTACTTC. Encoded protein: CASSQAVGVAYEQYF.

This clonotype has just a few counts. The chain is built from TRBV11-2 and TRBJ1-1; D remains ambiguous. With 2 bases removed from V and 2 bases from J, the gap between germline ends came to 9 bases. The germline V gene has CDR1 SGHAT and CDR2 FQNNGV. This CDR3 is built from 14 residues. DNA of the CDR3: TGTGCCAGCAGCTTATATTACAAAAACACTGAAGCTTTCTTT. As protein: CASSLYYKNTEAFF.

This clonotype was observed a handful of times. In nucleotides, the CDR3 is TGTGCCAGCAGCCCACAGGGGGCAGGGGACGAGCAGTACTTC. Its translation is CASSPQGAGDEQYF. The V call is TRBV11-2, the J call TRBJ2-7; 9 bases fit TRBD1. The CDR3 consists of 14 residues. V lost 5 bases, J lost 5 bases, and 7 bases stayed unmatched. Per germline, CDR1 SGHAT and CDR2 FQNNGV. The full variable domain, rest sourced from reference TRBV11-2 and TRBJ2-7, is EAGVAQSPRYKIIEKRQSVAFWCNPISGHATLYWYQQILGQGPKLLIQFQNNGVVDDSQLPKDRFSAERLKGVDSTLKIQPAKLEDSAVYLCASSPQGAGDEQYFGPGTRLTVT.

CDR3 DNA sequence: TGTGCCAGCAGTTTAAAGGACTCGGAAGATACGCAGTATTTT. It yields the protein CASSLKDSEDTQYF. The gene calls are TRBV27 and TRBJ2-3; the D gene is possibly TRBD2 (5 bases). Per germline, CDR1 MNHEY and CDR2 SMNVEV (reference sequence). The CDR3 has 14 amino acids. Trimming pared 2 bases from V and 5 bases from J, leaving 11 bases between.

This chain links TRBV25-1 with TRBJ1-2, with a weak D call TRBD1 (5 bases). V lost 2 bases and J 4 bases, leaving 8 bases between the germline ends. The CDR3 is 13 amino acids. In germline, CDR1 is MGHDK, CDR2 SYGVNS. The CDR3 sequence is CASSERQGYGYTF. The CDR3, as DNA: TGTGCCAGCAGTGAACGGCAGGGCTATGGCTACACCTTC.

This rearrangement joins TRBV7-3 to TRBJ2-5; no reliable D call. The CDR3 spans 14 residues. V dropped 3 bases and J dropped 7 bases, with 15 bases sitting between them. Germline V gene lookup returns CDR1 SGHTA and CDR2 FQGTGA. The CDR3 protein is CASSFDGEIGTQYF. CDR3 bases: TGTGCCAGCAGCTTCGACGGCGAGATTGGGACCCAGTACTTC.

This chain links TRBV20-1 with TRBJ2-7; TRBD2 aligns across 12 bases. CDR3 length: 14 residues. Germline values: CDR1 DFQATT, CDR2 SNEGSKA (reference sequence). J was trimmed by 8 bases and V by 5 bases; bases with no gene match: 10. The CDR3: CSAYLAGGETKQYF. The CDR3 region has the DNA TGCAGTGCTTATCTAGCGGGAGGGGAGACAAAGCAGTACTTC.

The J gene is TRBJ2-4, the V gene TRBV6-5; D is possibly TRBD1 (6 bases). The ends were cut back, 2 bases at V and 5 bases at J, with 10 bases in the middle. CDR1 is MNHEY and CDR2 is SVGAGI in the germline V gene. CDR3 length equals 14 residues. The CDR3 reads CASSYRTAQNIQYF. CDR3 sequence (DNA): TGTGCCAGCAGTTACAGGACAGCTCAAAACATTCAGTACTTC.

The CDR3 DNA is TGTGCCAGCAGCTTAGGACAGCACGGCGTCTATGGCTACACCTTC. It specifies CASSLGQHGVYGYTF. This rearrangement joins TRBV7-8 to TRBJ1-2; D might be TRBD1 (5 bases). The CDR3 runs 15 residues. The V gene lost 1 base and the J gene lost 4 bases, with 13 bases spanning the gap. The germline V gene encodes CDR1 SGHVS and CDR2 FQNEAQ.